Below, 5 T cell receptor beta chains from the same sample are listed, as sequenced in a study of blood T cell repertoires in COVID-19. TCRdb's copy holds only in-frame clones and misses some; the assay was immunoSEQ multiplex PCR. The top ten hold 5.5% to 7% of the sample, which has 150,000 to 250,000 clones, 70% to 80% seen once. The sequencing sample was made of peripheral blood. The receptor source for this set is a middle-aged woman with COVID-19, enrolled during active disease.

This clone was recorded once. The rearrangement uses TRBV5-4 and TRBJ1-4; 11 bases are shared with TRBD1. Trimming cost V 1 base and J 7 bases; bases outside gene matches: 6. The CDR3 is 16 amino acids. Germline CDR1 and CDR2: SGHNT and YYREEE (reference sequence). DNA of the CDR3: TGTGCCAGCAGCTTGACGGTGGGGACAGGGGGTGAAAAACTGTTTTTT. Its protein product is CASSLTVGTGGEKLFF.

The chain employs TRBV11-3 and TRBJ2-1, with TRBD2 as a possible D gene (6 bases). The germline gives CDR1 SGHNT, CDR2 YENEEA. The CDR3 is 15 residues long. Trimming shortened V by 1 base and J by 2 bases, and 9 bases separated the two germline ends. CDR3 sequence: CASSLGGGTYNEQFF. The CDR3, as DNA: TGTGCCAGCAGCTTAGGCGGCGGGACCTACAATGAGCAGTTCTTC.

The rearrangement joins TRBV30 to TRBJ1-2; 7 positions agree with TRBD1. The V gene end was trimmed by 4 bases and the J gene end by 6 bases; junction bases not matched to a gene: 14. This CDR3 is built from 15 residues. The germline V gene encodes CDR1 GTSNPN and CDR2 SVGIG (reference sequence). CDR3 in amino acids: CAWTIVARGSNGYTF. The CDR3 nucleotides are TGTGCCTGGACTATAGTGGCCAGGGGGTCCAATGGCTACACCTTC.

This sequence joins TRBV25-1 and TRBJ2-5, with D tentatively TRBD2 (6 bases). Germline V CDR1 and CDR2: MGHDK, SYGVNS. The germline V and J ends were trimmed by 8 bases and 2 bases, with 12 bases remaining between them. This CDR3 has 13 amino acids. Here the CDR3 DNA reads TGTGCCAGCGGCCGCGGGGATCAAGAGACCCAGTACTTC. It translates to CASGRGDQETQYF.

This chain uses TRBV18 with TRBJ1-2; 7 positions match TRBD1. CDR3 length equals 16 residues. Trimming removed 4 bases from V and 0 bases from J; junction bases left unmatched: 8. Germline assignment: CDR1 KGHSH and CDR2 LQKENI. CDR3 sequence: CASSLSRDSPNYGYTF. The CDR3 DNA reads TGTGCCAGCTCACTGAGCCGGGACAGCCCTAACTATGGCTACACCTTC.